This TCR beta chain was retrieved from a study of blood T cell repertoires in COVID-19. Study context: Spain, Italy and the United States supplied samples that represented acute and convalescent COVID-19. PBMCs, B-cell-depleted T cells, or T cells provided the cDNA or gDNA that made up the material.

In the source study's methods: Estimated nucleated cell counts came from reference gene primer amplification. Produced via immunoSEQ multiplex PCR; TCRdb's table is partial and in-frame only. The V and J calls and clone size come from that table; D and trimming were worked out from the DNA. The data hold about 61,000 clones, with almost 90% observed a single time. The V and J ends lost 3 bases and 9 bases respectively, with 18 bases between them. The germline gives CDR1 MDHEN, CDR2 SYDVKM. The CDR3 is made up of 15 amino acids. This TCR was recovered from a woman aged 80 or over with active COVID-19. The V gene is TRBV28, the J gene TRBJ2-1, with D tentatively TRBD2 (7 bases). Sequencing was performed on peripheral blood. The CDR3 DNA reads TGTGCCAGCAGTTTCCAGAGGGGGGGCCTTGGTGAGCAGTTCTTC. It codes for CASSFQRGGLGEQFF.